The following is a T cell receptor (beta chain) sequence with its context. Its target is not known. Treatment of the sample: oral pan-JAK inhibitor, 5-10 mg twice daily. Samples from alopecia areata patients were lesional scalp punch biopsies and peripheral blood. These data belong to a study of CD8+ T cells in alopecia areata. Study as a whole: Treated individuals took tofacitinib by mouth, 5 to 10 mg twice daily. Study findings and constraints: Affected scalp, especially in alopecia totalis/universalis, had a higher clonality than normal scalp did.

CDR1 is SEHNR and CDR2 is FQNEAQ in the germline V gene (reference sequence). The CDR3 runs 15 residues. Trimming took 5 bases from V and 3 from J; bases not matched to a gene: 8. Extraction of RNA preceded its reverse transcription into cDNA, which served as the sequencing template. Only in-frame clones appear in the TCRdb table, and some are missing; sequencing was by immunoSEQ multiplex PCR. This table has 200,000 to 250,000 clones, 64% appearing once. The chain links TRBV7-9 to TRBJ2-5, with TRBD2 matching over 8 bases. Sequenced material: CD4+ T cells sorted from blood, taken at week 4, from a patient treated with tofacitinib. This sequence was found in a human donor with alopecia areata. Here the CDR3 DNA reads TGTGCCAGCAGCCCCCTCGGGGGGGTAAAAGAGACCCAGTACTTC. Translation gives CASSPLGGVKETQYF.